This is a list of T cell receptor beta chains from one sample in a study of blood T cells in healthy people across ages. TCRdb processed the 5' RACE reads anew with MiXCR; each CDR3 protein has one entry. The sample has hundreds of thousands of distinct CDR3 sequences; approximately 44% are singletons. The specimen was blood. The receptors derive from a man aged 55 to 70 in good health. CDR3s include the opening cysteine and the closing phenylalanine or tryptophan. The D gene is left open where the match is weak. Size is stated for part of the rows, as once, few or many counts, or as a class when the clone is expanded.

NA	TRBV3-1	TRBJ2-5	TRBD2	CASSQDPRGGEETQYF	TGTGCCAGCAGCCAAGATCCGCGGGGGGGCGAGGAGACCCAGTACTTC
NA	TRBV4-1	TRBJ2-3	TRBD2	CASSQAGGGSTDTQYF	TGCGCCAGCAGCCAAGCGGGCGGGGGTAGCACAGATACGCAGTATTTT
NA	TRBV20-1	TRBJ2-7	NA	CSASPGSASYEQYF	TGCAGTGCTAGCCCAGGGTCCGCCTCCTACGAGCAGTACTTC
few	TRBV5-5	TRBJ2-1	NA	CASSLARVEQFF	TGTGCCAGCAGCTTGGCCAGGGTGGAGCAGTTCTTC
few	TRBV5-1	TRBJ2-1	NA	CASSFGTVNNYNEQFF	TGCGCCAGCAGCTTCGGGACCGTTAATAACTACAATGAGCAGTTCTTC
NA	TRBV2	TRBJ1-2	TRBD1	CASRANSGQAVANYGYTF	TGTGCCAGTAGAGCCAACTCCGGACAGGCGGTAGCTAACTATGGCTACACCTTC
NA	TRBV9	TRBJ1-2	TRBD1	CASGGQGRGGYTF	TGTGCCAGCGGGGGACAGGGACGAGGCGGCTACACCTTC
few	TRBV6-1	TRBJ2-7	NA	CATNSQGFNEQYF	TGTGCCACCAACAGTCAGGGTTTCAACGAGCAGTACTTC
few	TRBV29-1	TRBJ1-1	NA	CSVPLRNTEAFF	TGCAGCGTCCCTCTGAGGAACACTGAAGCTTTCTTT
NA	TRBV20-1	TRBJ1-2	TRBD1	CSARDSGTGGETNYGYTF	TGCAGTGCTAGAGATAGTGGGACAGGGGGTGAGACTAACTATGGCTACACCTTC
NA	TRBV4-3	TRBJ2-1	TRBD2	CASSQAAGGIHEQFF	TGCGCCAGCAGCCAAGCGGCGGGGGGAATCCATGAGCAGTTCTTC
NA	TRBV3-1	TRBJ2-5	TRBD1	CASSETDRGETQYF	TGTGCCAGCAGCGAAACAGACAGGGGGGAGACCCAGTACTTC
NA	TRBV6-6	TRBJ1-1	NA	CASSASTEAFF	TGTGCCAGCAGTGCCTCTACTGAAGCTTTCTTT
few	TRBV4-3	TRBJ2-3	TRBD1	CASSEKNRGPDTQYF	TGCGCCAGCAGCGAGAAAAACAGGGGCCCAGATACGCAGTATTTT
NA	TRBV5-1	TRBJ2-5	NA	CASSLVHAQETQYF	TGCGCCAGCAGCTTGGTTCACGCCCAAGAGACCCAGTACTTC
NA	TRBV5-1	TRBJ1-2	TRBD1	CASSFGQGRNGYTF	TGCGCCAGCAGCTTCGGACAGGGACGTAATGGCTACACCTTC
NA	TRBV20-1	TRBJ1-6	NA	CSASDRGSPLHF	TGCAGTGCTAGTGACAGAGGTTCACCCCTCCACTTT
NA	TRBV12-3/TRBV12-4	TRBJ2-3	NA	CASRGGPTYGTQYF	TGTGCCAGCAGGGGGGGCCCCACGTACGGTACGCAGTATTTT
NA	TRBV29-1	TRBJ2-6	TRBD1	CNVPRDRSTQGANVLTF	TGCAACGTTCCCCGGGACAGGTCGACCCAAGGGGCCAACGTCCTGACTTTC
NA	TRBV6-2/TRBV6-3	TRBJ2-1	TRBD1	CASRGRQGYDEQFF	TGTGCCAGCAGGGGTCGACAGGGGTATGATGAGCAGTTCTTC
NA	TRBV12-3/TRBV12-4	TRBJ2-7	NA	CASSLRYAGQNLYEQYF	TGTGCCAGCAGTTTACGTTATGCGGGCCAAAACCTCTACGAGCAGTACTTC
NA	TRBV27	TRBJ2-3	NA	CASGPQGQYF	TGTGCCAGCGGCCCCCAAGGGCAGTATTTT
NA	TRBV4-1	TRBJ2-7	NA	CASSQVQGLEQYF	TGCGCCAGCAGCCAAGTGCAGGGACTCGAGCAGTACTTC
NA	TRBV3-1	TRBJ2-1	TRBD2	CGSSQDLAGGGQQFF	TGTGGCAGCAGCCAAGATCTAGCGGGGGGCGGCCAGCAGTTCTTC
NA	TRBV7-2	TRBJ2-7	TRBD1	CASSLEGTGTYEQYF	TGTGCCAGCAGCTTAGAGGGGACAGGCACCTACGAGCAGTACTTC
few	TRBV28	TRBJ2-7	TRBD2	CASSPGTSGRYEQYF	TGTGCCAGCAGTCCTGGGACTAGCGGGCGCTACGAGCAGTACTTC
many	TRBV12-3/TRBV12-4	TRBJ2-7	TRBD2	CASSLARGSAYEQYF	TGTGCCAGCAGTTTAGCGCGGGGGTCGGCCTACGAGCAGTACTTC
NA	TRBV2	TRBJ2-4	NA	CASSDFASREQYF	TGTGCCAGCAGTGACTTTGCTAGCCGAGAGCAGTACTTC
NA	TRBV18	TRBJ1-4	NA	CASSFGGGREKLFF	TGTGCCAGCTCATTTGGAGGGGGTCGTGAAAAACTGTTTTTT
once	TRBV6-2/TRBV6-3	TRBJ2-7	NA	CASSQGQTYNEQYF	TGTGCCAGCAGCCAAGGACAGACATACAATGAGCAGTACTTC
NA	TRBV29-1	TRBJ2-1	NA	CSVEEFRANSYNEQFF	TGCAGCGTTGAAGAATTCCGAGCCAACTCCTACAATGAGCAGTTCTTC
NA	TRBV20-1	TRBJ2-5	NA	CSAGFSQETQYF	TGCAGTGCGGGCTTCTCCCAAGAGACCCAGTACTTC
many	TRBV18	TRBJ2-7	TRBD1	CASGQGSTYEQYF	TGTGCCAGCGGACAGGGTAGTACCTACGAGCAGTACTTC
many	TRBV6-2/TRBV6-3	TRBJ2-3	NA	CASRKDSPDTQYF	TGTGCCAGCAGAAAGGACAGTCCAGATACGCAGTATTTT
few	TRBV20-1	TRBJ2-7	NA	CSAWTRDTSYEQYF	TGCAGTGCGTGGACCCGGGACACCTCCTACGAGCAGTACTTC
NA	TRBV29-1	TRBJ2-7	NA	CSVLPQGKGSYEQYF	TGCAGCGTCTTGCCTCAGGGGAAAGGCTCCTACGAGCAGTACTTC
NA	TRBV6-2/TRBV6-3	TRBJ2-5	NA	CASSHRQGGVEETQYF	TGTGCCAGCAGTCATCGTCAGGGGGGAGTAGAAGAGACCCAGTACTTC
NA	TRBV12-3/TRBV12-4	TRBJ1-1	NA	CASSFLGRSEAFF	TGTGCCAGCAGTTTTTTGGGACGGTCTGAAGCTTTCTTT
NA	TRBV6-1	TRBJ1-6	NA	CASSEFTPRNSPLHF	TGTGCCAGCAGTGAATTCACGCCCCGCAATTCACCCCTCCACTTT
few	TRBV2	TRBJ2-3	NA	CASSPGHGGTDTQYF	TGTGCCAGCAGTCCGGGGCATGGCGGGACAGATACGCAGTATTTT
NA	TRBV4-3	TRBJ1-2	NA	CASSQGAFAYTF	TGCGCCAGCAGCCAAGGAGCATTCGCCTACACCTTC
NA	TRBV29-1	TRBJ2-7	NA	CSVEAGLSYEQYF	TGCAGCGTTGAAGCCGGATTATCCTACGAGCAGTACTTC